What follows are 32 T cell receptor beta chains derived from one specimen sequenced in a study of cytomegalovirus exposure and HLA in healthy donors. The protocol was immunoSEQ multiplex PCR, while the TCRdb copy is restricted to in-frame clones and leaves out a portion. The sample holds 55,000 to 85,000 clones, approximately 94% seen once. Source material: PBMCs. Receptors were obtained from a woman aged 18-29 years in good health and CMV-seronegative.

The rearrangement joins TRBV2 to TRBJ2-4; 8 bases are shared with TRBD1. V lost 6 bases and J lost 5; bases outside the gene matches: 12. Germline V gene lookup returns CDR1 SNHLY and CDR2 FYNNEI. The CDR3 spans 16 residues. In DNA form, the CDR3 reads TGTGCCAGCAGGGGTTCTATCCTCAGGGGGCAAAACATTCAGTACTTC. It specifies CASRGSILRGQNIQYF. Looking up the rest from reference TRBV2 and TRBJ2-4 gives the full variable domain: EPEVTQTPSHQVTQMGQEVILRCVPISNHLYFYWYRQILGQKVEFLVSFYNNEISEKSEIFDDQFSVERPDGSNFTLKIRSTKLEDSAMYFCASRGSILRGQNIQYFGAGTRLSVL.

This chain joins TRBV30 and TRBJ2-7, with 12 bases identical to TRBD2. This CDR3 has 17 amino acids. From germline, CDR1 is GTSNPN and CDR2 SVGIG (reference sequence). V shed 0 bases, J shed 2 bases, and the junction held 8 bases outside the gene matches. The CDR3 DNA follows: TGTGCCTGGAGTGTCTTATCTAGCGGGAGGGCCACCTACGAGCAGTACTTC. It is translated as CAWSVLSSGRATYEQYF.

V usage is TRBV19 and J usage is TRBJ1-5; possible D gene TRBD1, 5 bases. Germline V CDR1 and CDR2: LNHDA, SQIVND (reference sequence). The CDR3 length is 15 residues. The V end lost 3 bases, the J end lost 3 bases, and 12 bases lay between the germline ends. This chain's CDR3 is CASSIGGALNQPQHF. In nucleotides, the CDR3 is TGTGCCAGTAGTATTGGTGGGGCCCTCAATCAGCCCCAGCATTTT.

The table lists this clone with a count of one. The V call is TRBV19, the J call TRBJ2-7; 8 positions agree with TRBD1. J gave up 6 bases and V 5 bases, and 6 bases lay outside the gene matches. CDR3 length equals 13 residues. Germline values: CDR1 LNHDA, CDR2 SQIVND (reference sequence). CDR3: CASSPGTGIEQYF. In nucleotides, the CDR3 is TGTGCCAGTAGTCCGGGGACAGGAATCGAGCAGTACTTC.

The chain joins TRBV5-6 to TRBJ2-7, with TRBD1 identical over 8 bases. The CDR3 is 15 amino acids. In germline, CDR1 is SGHDT, CDR2 YYEEEE. The V gene end was trimmed by 4 bases and the J gene end by 2 bases; junction bases not matched to a gene: 8. The CDR3 DNA follows: TGTGCCAGCAGCCCAGCCGGGACAGGAACCTACGAGCAGTACTTC. As protein: CASSPAGTGTYEQYF.

The chain is built from TRBV5-4 and TRBJ2-5; no clear D. Trimming took 4 bases from V and 2 from J, leaving 9 bases between them. In germline, CDR1 is SGHNT, CDR2 YYREEE (reference sequence). The CDR3 spans 13 residues. The CDR3 sequence: CASSSVGQETQYF. The CDR3, as DNA: TGTGCCAGCAGCAGCGTAGGTCAAGAGACCCAGTACTTC.

The V call is TRBV5-8, the J call TRBJ2-3; 12 bases map to TRBD2. Germline V gene data show CDR1 as SGHTS and CDR2 as YDEGEE. V dropped 0 bases and J dropped 4; count of bases not matched to a gene: 3. The CDR3 is made up of 16 amino acids. The DNA of the CDR3 is TGTGCCAGCAGCTTGGGGCTAGCGGGGGGGTCAGATACGCAGTATTTT. It encodes CASSLGLAGGSDTQYF. The full variable domain, completed using reference TRBV5-8 and TRBJ2-3, is EAGVTQSPTHLIKTRGQQATLRCSPISGHTSVYWYQQALGLGLQFLLWYDEGEERNRGNFPPRFSGRQFPNYSSELNVNALELEDSALYLCASSLGLAGGSDTQYFGPGTRLTVL.

The V gene is TRBV5-6, the J gene TRBJ1-1, with D unresolved. The V gene lost 1 base and the J gene lost 0 bases, with 10 bases spanning the gap. The CDR3 is made up of 15 amino acids. The V gene's germline CDR1 is SGHDT and CDR2 YYEEEE. This CDR3 is CASSLFREVNTEAFF. CDR3 DNA: TGTGCCAGCAGCTTGTTTCGGGAGGTGAACACTGAAGCTTTCTTT.

The rearrangement links TRBV6-6 to TRBJ2-7, with D tentatively TRBD2 (6 bases). V was trimmed by 6 bases and J by 2 bases, leaving 14 bases between them. This CDR3 is built from 14 residues. Germline CDR1 is MNHNY and CDR2 is SVGAGI (reference sequence). DNA of the CDR3: TGTGCCAGCAGCCCCTCGGGAGAGGCCTACGAGCAGTACTTC. It encodes CASSPSGEAYEQYF.

This chain links TRBV7-3 with TRBJ2-1; 7 nucleotides match TRBD2. V shed 1 base, J shed 10 bases, and the junction held 4 bases outside the gene matches. CDR1 is SGHTA and CDR2 is FQGTGA in the germline V gene. The CDR3 runs to 13 residues. CDR3 DNA: TGTGCCAGCAGCTTAATACCGCGGGAGGAGCAGTTCTTC. Its translation: CASSLIPREEQFF.

V and J are TRBV5-1 and TRBJ2-5, with a possible D match to TRBD2 (6 bases). The germline gives CDR1 SGHRS, CDR2 YFSETQ. V shed 0 bases and J shed 5 bases, with 11 bases lying between them. CDR3 length equals 14 residues. The CDR3 bases are TGCGCCAGCAGCTTGGTTAGGGAGGTTGAGACCCAGTACTTC. Translated, it gives CASSLVREVETQYF.

V usage is TRBV4-2 and J usage is TRBJ1-2; possibly TRBD1 for D (6 bases). Germline CDR1 LGHNA, CDR2 YNFKEQ. The germline V and J ends were trimmed by 6 bases and 5 bases, with 16 bases remaining between them. The CDR3 covers 14 residues. Here the CDR3 reads CASRARQDFYGYTF. The CDR3 nucleotides are TGTGCCAGCAGGGCAAGACAGGATTTTTATGGCTACACCTTC.

The rearrangement joins TRBV27 to TRBJ2-5, with a possible D match to TRBD2 (6 bases). The CDR3 is 13 amino acids. V was trimmed by 5 bases and J by 5 bases, leaving 12 bases between them. Germline lookup yields CDR1 MNHEY and CDR2 SMNVEV (reference sequence). CDR3 nucleotide sequence: TGTGCCAGCAGTGGGACTCTTCGGGAGACCCAGTACTTC. Its translation: CASSGTLRETQYF.

The chain combines TRBV19 with TRBJ2-5; 9 bases align to TRBD1. Germline lookup yields CDR1 LNHDA and CDR2 SQIVND (reference sequence). The length of the CDR3 is 13 residues. Germline trimming cut 10 bases from V and 4 bases from J; bases unmatched to any gene: 7. CDR3 sequence (DNA): TGTGCCACCTCCGGACAGGGGCGAGAGACCCAGTACTTC. Translated: CATSGQGRETQYF.

This clone was seen once. The chain has TRBV11-2 and TRBJ1-4; 8 nucleotides align to TRBD1. The germline gives CDR1 SGHAT, CDR2 FQNNGV. The length of the CDR3 is 16 residues. Unmatched junction bases numbered 8, after V lost 0 bases and J lost 8 bases. CDR3 region: CASSLDQGAPDEKLFF. The CDR3 DNA reads TGTGCCAGCAGCTTAGATCAGGGGGCGCCTGACGAAAAACTGTTTTTT. The full variable domain, completed using reference TRBV11-2 and TRBJ1-4, is EAGVAQSPRYKIIEKRQSVAFWCNPISGHATLYWYQQILGQGPKLLIQFQNNGVVDDSQLPKDRFSAERLKGVDSTLKIQPAKLEDSAVYLCASSLDQGAPDEKLFFGSGTQLSVL.

The chain links TRBV9 to TRBJ1-1, with a tentative D call TRBD1 (6 bases). The CDR3 sequence is 17 residues long. The V end lost 2 bases, the J end lost 7 bases, and 24 bases lay between the germline ends. Germline CDR1 is SGDLS and CDR2 is YYNGEE. CDR3 sequence reads: CASSVDTGSPPNGEAFF. CDR3 DNA: TGTGCCAGCAGCGTTGATACAGGGTCCCCTCCTAACGGTGAAGCTTTCTTT.

This sequence joins TRBV7-9 and TRBJ1-1, with 9 bases lining up with TRBD1. Germline CDR1 reads SEHNR; CDR2 reads FQNEAQ (reference sequence). The CDR3 consists of 15 residues. Trimming took 4 bases from V and 3 from J; bases not matched to a gene: 6. The CDR3 coding sequence is TGTGCCAGCAGCTCGGGGACAGGGCAGCACACTGAAGCTTTCTTT. Protein product: CASSSGTGQHTEAFF.

The chain has TRBV5-6 and TRBJ2-3, with TRBD1 matching 8 bases. This CDR3 contains 12 residues. J was trimmed by 9 bases and V by 5 bases; bases with no gene match: 5. Germline V gene lookup returns CDR1 SGHDT and CDR2 YYEEEE. The DNA for the CDR3 is TGTGCCAGCAGGACAGGGGCGGGGACGCAGTATTTT. This sequence encodes CASRTGAGTQYF. Full variable domain (rest looked up from reference TRBV5-6 and TRBJ2-3): DAGVTQSPTHLIKTRGQQVTLRCSPKSGHDTVSWYQQALGQGPQFIFQYYEEEERQRGNFPDRFSGHQFPNYSSELNVNALLLGDSALYLCASRTGAGTQYFGPGTRLTVL.

This sequence joins TRBV18 and TRBJ1-2; 7 nucleotides align to TRBD1. CDR1 is KGHSH, CDR2 LQKENI, per germline. V shed 6 bases and J 8 bases; nucleotides not matched to a gene: 6. CDR3 length: 12 amino acids. Written as DNA, the CDR3 is TGTGCCAGCTCCGTACAGGGGTCCGGCTACACCTTC. This translates into CASSVQGSGYTF.

The J gene is TRBJ1-1, the V gene TRBV10-3, with 9 bases identical to TRBD1. Germline CDR1 and CDR2: ENHRY and SYGVKD. The J segment lost 1 base and the V segment lost 5 bases, leaving 5 bases of the junction unmatched. The CDR3 runs to 15 residues. DNA of the CDR3: TGTGCCATCAGTCAGCGGACAGGGGCGAACACTGAAGCTTTCTTT. This gives the protein CAISQRTGANTEAFF.

The chain is built from TRBV27 and TRBJ2-3, with TRBD2 matching 13 bases. Trimming removed 4 bases from V and 3 bases from J; junction bases left unmatched: 13. The CDR3 consists of 19 residues. Germline V gives CDR1 MNHEY, CDR2 SMNVEV (reference sequence). CDR3 DNA: TGTGCCAGCAGTTCCATTACTAGCGGGAGGGCCGGTCCGACAGATACGCAGTATTTT. Translating gives CASSSITSGRAGPTDTQYF.

J is TRBJ2-7 and V is TRBV16; D might be TRBD1 (5 bases). The CDR3 totals 14 residues. Germline CDR1 reads KGHSY; CDR2 reads FQNENV. V shed 4 bases and J shed 3 bases, with 13 bases lying between them. The CDR3 spells CASSPDSLGYEQYF. The CDR3 nucleotides are TGTGCCAGCAGCCCCGACAGTCTTGGCTACGAGCAGTACTTC.

This clone was counted a single time. The V call is TRBV30, the J call TRBJ1-1, with D unresolved. Germline V gene sequence: CDR1 GTSNPN, CDR2 SVGIG (reference sequence). The CDR3 length is 12 residues. V lost 2 bases and J 11 bases, leaving 15 bases between the germline ends. CDR3 sequence reads: CAWSPTADWAFF. The CDR3 DNA reads as TGTGCCTGGAGTCCTACTGCGGACTGGGCTTTCTTT.

V usage is TRBV9 and J usage is TRBJ1-1; no clear D. CDR1 is SGDLS, CDR2 YYNGEE, per germline. The germline V and J ends were trimmed by 0 bases and 2 bases, with 5 bases remaining between them. The CDR3 is 13 residues long. In nucleotides, the CDR3 is TGTGCCAGCAGCGTAGTAGATAACACTGAAGCTTTCTTT. Amino acids: CASSVVDNTEAFF.

The chain carries TRBV29-1 and TRBJ1-1, with D perhaps matching TRBD1 (5 bases). The germline V and J ends were trimmed by 4 bases and 4 bases, with 10 bases remaining between them. This CDR3 comprises 12 residues. Per germline, CDR1 SQVTM and CDR2 ANQGSEA. The CDR3 coding sequence is TGCAGCGTTGTGGGGGGGGGCACTGAAGCTTTCTTT. Its translation is CSVVGGGTEAFF.

This chain connects TRBV7-2 to TRBJ1-2; unclear D gene. The CDR3 sequence is 13 residues long. Trimming pared 3 bases from V and 1 base from J, leaving 6 bases between. Germline V gives CDR1 SGHTA, CDR2 FQGNSA. The CDR3 nucleotides read TGTGCCAGCAGCTTCGTCAGTAACTATGGCTACACCTTC. Residues: CASSFVSNYGYTF.

The CDR3 region is CASSVRRERVTGELFF. The CDR3 bases are TGTGCCAGCAGCGTTAGGCGGGAGAGAGTCACCGGGGAGCTGTTTTTT. The chain couples TRBV9 to TRBJ2-2; 7 bases align to TRBD2. The germline V gene has CDR1 SGDLS and CDR2 YYNGEE. V shed 2 bases, J shed 4 bases, and the junction held 8 bases outside the gene matches. This CDR3 has 16 amino acids.

The chain carries TRBV29-1 and TRBJ2-7; 9 nucleotides align to TRBD1. The CDR3 covers 13 residues. V lost 3 bases, J lost 3 bases, and 3 bases stayed unmatched. Germline V lookup: CDR1 SQVTM, CDR2 ANQGSEA. CDR3 loop: CSVEGTGYYEQYF. The DNA for the CDR3 is TGCAGCGTTGAGGGGACAGGGTACTACGAGCAGTACTTC.

The chain joins TRBV5-4 to TRBJ1-2; 8 bases line up with TRBD1. Germline trimming cut 0 bases from V and 2 bases from J; bases unmatched to any gene: 3. The length of the CDR3 is 15 residues. Germline CDR1 and CDR2: SGHNT and YYREEE (reference sequence). Here the CDR3 DNA reads TGTGCCAGCAGCTTGGCGGCAGGGGGCAACTATGGCTACACCTTC. Its translation: CASSLAAGGNYGYTF.

This chain connects TRBV19 to TRBJ2-1; perhaps TRBD2 as D (5 bases). CDR3 length: 15 amino acids. The V gene lost 2 bases and the J gene lost 0 bases, with 8 bases spanning the gap. Germline lookup yields CDR1 LNHDA and CDR2 SQIVND (reference sequence). The CDR3 region has the DNA TGTGCCAGTAGTATAACCGGGAACTCCTACAATGAGCAGTTCTTC. Its protein is CASSITGNSYNEQFF.

The chain joins TRBV7-2 to TRBJ2-7; tentative D call: TRBD1 (6 bases). The CDR3 is made up of 12 amino acids. Germline-derived CDR1 and CDR2 are SGHTA and FQGNSA. Trimming removed 5 bases from V and 4 bases from J, with 9 bases in between. CDR3 protein: CASSQGFYEQYF. The CDR3 coding sequence is TGTGCCAGCAGCCAGGGGTTTTACGAGCAGTACTTC.

V gene TRBV29-1 combines with J gene TRBJ2-7, with a tentative D call TRBD2 (7 bases). Trimming stripped 7 bases from V and 4 bases from J, with 14 bases between. Germline loops: CDR1 SQVTM, CDR2 ANQGSEA. CDR3 length: 12 amino acids. CDR3 bases: TGCAGCGGTGGAAAGGGGGGGTACGAGCAGTACTTC. Encoded protein: CSGGKGGYEQYF.